This record covers a single T cell receptor beta chain. Its target antigen remains unknown. Within one base of it there is no much larger clone, and no base qualities were kept. The receptor library was made with 5' RACE. For sequencing, an Illumina HiSeq 2500 was employed. A second roughly 6 to 12 cycle PCR used a sample-barcoded 5' primer and a J-beta primer mix. A unique molecular identifier was introduced onto each TCR beta cDNA molecule by a template-switch 5' adaptor carrying 12 random nucleotides. Each sample yielded at least 3 million CDR3-containing paired-end reads. First-strand cDNA was synthesized from all RNA with the Mint cDNA synthesis kit, primed by a TRBC-specific oligonucleotide. Following uracil-DNA glycosylase treatment, a first 18-cycle PCR with universal primers M1SS and BC2_uni_R was performed on all cDNA. The paper's processing steps were these. For normalization, 1 million high-quality reads were randomly selected from each sample, with every read carrying a distinct molecular identifier. Instead of being binned into consensus sequences, reads with shared molecular identifiers were discarded. MiTCR, run with a Q25 quality threshold and the strictest error-elimination algorithm, handled CDR3 identification, clonotype clustering and error correction. Lower-bound total TCR beta diversity was estimated with a nonparametric unseen species model using Euler transformation. TCRdb's own reprocessing of the public reads used fastp at Q25 and MiXCR and kept productive beta chains. Rows merge per CDR3 protein into single entries with the most common DNA and genes. The V and J calls were determined by TCRdb, not by the authors. The sample has 1,300,000 or so distinct CDR3 sequences on record, around 59% of them singletons. Jointly, the top ten make up about 6.7% of the sample.

The donors were roughly 40 Caucasian individuals from Russia, aged roughly 6 to 90 years, who were systemically healthy. Each donor gave about 9.7 milliliters of peripheral blood, drawn into EDTA-treated Vacutainer tubes. Ficoll-Paque density-gradient centrifugation was used to isolate PBMCs, with at least 6 million per sample. Trizol reagent was used to extract total RNA from the PBMCs, yielding at least 5 micrograms per sample. Naive CD45RAhigh/CD27high T cell percentages were measured by flow cytometry on a PBMC aliquot from every donor. The entry originates in a study of blood T cells in healthy people across ages (dated by TCRdb to between 2015 and 2017). Regarding the complete study: In model experiments, template switching captured about one uniquely barcoded TCR beta cDNA molecule for every two T cells. The study measured age-related changes in TCR beta repertoire diversity using deep sequencing normalized with unique cDNA molecular identifiers. Donors were grouped into four age groups: young (average approximately 16 years), middle-aged (39), aged (approximately 67) and long-lived (approximately 75). Donors of different ages were randomly distributed across sequencing lanes to avoid experimental bias. Using the same blood draw, the study looked at two additional independent replicas of 1 million unique cDNA reads for two donors, one aged 18 to 30 and the other aged 80 or older.

The CDR3 goes from the cysteine to the phenylalanine over 14 residues. Only the CDR3 region is kept as DNA, spanning 42 bases read in frame from base 1. At the junction V is shortened by 6 bases and J by 4 bases, with 12 bases in between. As encoded in the germline V gene, CDR1 is MGHDK while CDR2 is SYGVNS. Broad study findings and their caveats: Conclusive comparison of naive and antigen-experienced compartments was prevented by the profiling of bulk unsorted PBMCs. Observed TCR beta diversity per million T cells fell roughly linearly with age, and a significant reduction was already apparent by age around 40. A strong correlation was found between observed TCR beta diversity and the percentage of naive T cells measured by flow cytometry. Estimates of total diversity based on one million sequenced T cells were considered lower bounds and underestimates. Compared with the aged group, more naive CD4+ T cells, fewer expanded clones and increased TCR diversity were shown by the long-lived group, suggesting age selection. Donor CMV infection status was unknown, potentially confounding age-related changes in expanded clonotypes.

Here the chain combines TRBV25-1 and TRBJ1-4; the D gene is not confidently resolved. Input material: blood. This receptor was identified in a man aged 18-30 years in good health. The CDR3 region: CASREHGGNEKLFF. The DNA sequence is TGTGCCAGCAGAGAGCACGGTGGTAATGAAAAACTGTTTTTT.